The 5 T cell receptor beta chains below all came from one sample that was sequenced in a study of blood T cells in healthy people across ages. A J-beta primer mix and a sample-barcoded 5' primer were used in a second PCR of roughly 6 to 11 cycles. MiXCR, run by TCRdb on the 5' RACE reads, gives a single entry per CDR3 protein. The data contain around 1,900,000 distinct CDR3 sequences, around 40% of them singletons. The sequenced material came from blood. The source of these receptors is a human donor in good health.

The chain employs TRBV5-8 and TRBJ1-1; D gene ambiguous. V lost 1 base and J lost 10, with 11 bases in between. Germline V gene lookup returns CDR1 SGHTS and CDR2 YDEGEE. The CDR3 runs 12 residues. The CDR3 is CASSLSGIGAFF. In DNA form, the CDR3 reads TGTGCCAGCAGCTTGAGTGGGATAGGAGCTTTCTTT.

This rearrangement joins TRBV7-3 to TRBJ2-2; D uncertain. The CDR3 is 14 amino acids. CDR1 is SGHTA, CDR2 FQGTGA, per germline. Trimming cost V 1 base and J 1 base, with 4 bases left between them. The CDR3 DNA follows: TGTGCCAGCAGCTTAAATGTGAACACCGGGGAGCTGTTTTTT. It codes for CASSLNVNTGELFF.

This clonotype occurred a few times. This chain connects TRBV6-5 to TRBJ2-5, with TRBD2 identical over 8 bases. The germline V gene has CDR1 MNHEY and CDR2 SVGAGI. With 0 bases clipped from V and 4 bases from J, the junction kept 4 bases outside the gene matches. The CDR3 runs to 15 residues. The DNA of the CDR3 is TGTGCCAGCAGTTACTCCCGGACTAGCCCAGAGACCCAGTACTTC. Its translation: CASSYSRTSPETQYF.

This clonotype was seen only once. The CDR3 DNA reads as TGTGCCAGCAGTGTCGCGGGACAGGGTCCAACCCTCTATGGCTACACCTTC. Amino acids: CASSVAGQGPTLYGYTF. The V and J genes are TRBV25-1 and TRBJ1-2; 9 bases map to TRBD1. J gave up 4 bases and V 4 bases, and 13 bases lay outside the gene matches. CDR3 size: 17 residues. Germline CDR1 reads MGHDK; CDR2 reads SYGVNS.

V is TRBV2 and J is TRBJ2-7, with TRBD2 as a possible D gene (6 bases). CDR3 length equals 16 residues. The germline gives CDR1 SNHLY, CDR2 FYNNEI. V lost 7 bases and J 0 bases, leaving 19 bases between the germline ends. The CDR3 DNA reads as TGTGCCAGCAAATTTGACTCGGGACTTTCCTCCTACGAGCAGTACTTC. Protein sequence: CASKFDSGLSSYEQYF.